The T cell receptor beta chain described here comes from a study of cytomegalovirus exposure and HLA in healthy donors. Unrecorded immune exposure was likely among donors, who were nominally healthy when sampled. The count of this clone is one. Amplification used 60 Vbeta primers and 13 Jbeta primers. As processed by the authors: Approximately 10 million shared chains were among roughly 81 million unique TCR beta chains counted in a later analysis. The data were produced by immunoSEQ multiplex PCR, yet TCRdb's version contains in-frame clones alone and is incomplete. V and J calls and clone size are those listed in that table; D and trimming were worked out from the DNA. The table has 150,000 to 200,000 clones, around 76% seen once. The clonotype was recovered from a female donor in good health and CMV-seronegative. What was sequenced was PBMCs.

The CDR3 coding sequence is TGTGCCAGCCTGACAGACTTGAACACCGGGGAGCTGTTTTTT. Translating it yields CASLTDLNTGELFF. The chain is built from TRBV6-6 and TRBJ2-2; possible D gene TRBD1, 5 bases. Germline CDR1 is MNHNY and CDR2 is SVGAGI (reference sequence). V gave up 8 bases and J gave up 1 base, with 11 bases separating them. The CDR3 runs 14 residues.